The clone carrying this T cell receptor beta chain was counted a single time. This specimen belongs to a study of blood T cell repertoires in COVID-19. Study summary: T cells, B-cell-depleted T cells, or PBMCs provided the cDNA or gDNA that served as material.

The table came from immunoSEQ multiplex PCR; TCRdb's copy has only in-frame clones and leaves some out. The sample holds hundreds of thousands of clones, about 86% seen once. Germline CDR1 SGHAT, CDR2 FQNNGV. V was trimmed by 6 bases and J by 0 bases, leaving 15 bases between them. The CDR3 has 16 residues. The specimen was peripheral blood. The chain carries TRBV11-2 and TRBJ1-5; maybe TRBD1 (5 bases). This receptor was taken from a woman aged 80 or older with acute or convalescent COVID-19. CDR3 amino acids: CASSNRNDISNQPQHF. The CDR3 coding sequence is TGTGCCAGCAGTAACAGGAACGATATTAGCAATCAGCCCCAGCATTTT.